This entry is about one TCR beta chain. Its matching antigen is unknown. The ends were cut back, 3 bases at V and 10 bases at J, with 12 bases in the middle. This CDR3 has 13 residues. Per germline, CDR1 LNHDA and CDR2 SQIVND (reference sequence). TCRdb's copy holds only in-frame clones and misses some; the assay was immunoSEQ multiplex PCR. The table has 37,000 or so clones, 65% to 85% seen once. Isolating CD4+ T cells followed approximately ten days of culture. This sample was taken from a study of vaccination effects on CD4 cells after COVID-19. Study overall: Before sequencing, viral peptide pools were used by the ViraFEST assay to expand antigen-specific CD4+ T cells. Participants got two doses of BNT162b2 or mRNA-1273 vaccine.

The chain carries TRBV19 and TRBJ1-4; the D gene is possibly TRBD1 (5 bases). The sequence derives from a human donor who received a COVID-19 vaccine. The specimen comprised CD4+ T cells from PBMCs cultured without peptide, sampled before COVID-19 vaccination. The CDR3 sequence is CASSMQGARKLFF. CDR3 nucleotides: TGTGCCAGTAGTATGCAGGGCGCAAGAAAACTGTTTTTT. The full variable domain, in which reference TRBV19 and TRBJ1-4 provide the parts outside the CDR3, is DGGITQSPKYLFRKEGQNVTLSCEQNLNHDAMYWYRQDPGQGLRLIYYSQIVNDFQKGDIAEGYSVSREKKESFPLTVTSAQKNPTAFYLCASSMQGARKLFFGSGTQLSVL.